What follows are 26 T cell receptor beta chains derived from one specimen sequenced in a study of T cell responses to AZD1222 COVID-19 vaccine. Profiling relied on immunoSEQ multiplex PCR, and the TCRdb table lists in-frame clones only, not all of them. The data contain about 150,000 clones, 70% to 90% of them singletons. The sample in question was peripheral blood, obtained 28 days after the second AZD1222 dose. These TCRs come from an adult who received the AZD1222 COVID-19 vaccine.

This clone was seen only once. The rearrangement uses TRBV9 and TRBJ2-5; no definite D call. This CDR3 comprises 13 residues. The germline V gene has CDR1 SGDLS and CDR2 YYNGEE. The V end lost 3 bases, the J end lost 1 base, and 7 bases lay between the germline ends. The CDR3 here is CASSAALQETQYF. CDR3 DNA sequence: TGTGCCAGCAGCGCGGCCCTCCAAGAGACCCAGTACTTC.

This chain connects TRBV9 to TRBJ2-1; no reliable D call. The CDR3 is 14 residues long. V lost 5 bases, J lost 2 bases, and 11 bases lay in between. Germline assignment: CDR1 SGDLS and CDR2 YYNGEE. CDR3 sequence reads: CASSSGATYNEQFF. CDR3 sequence (DNA): TGTGCCAGCAGTTCAGGCGCAACCTACAATGAGCAGTTCTTC.

This rearrangement joins TRBV27 to TRBJ1-5, with D maybe TRBD1 (6 bases). V was pared by 2 bases and J by 0 bases, with 11 bases between. This CDR3 comprises 16 residues. The V gene's germline CDR1 is MNHEY and CDR2 SMNVEV (reference sequence). The CDR3, as DNA: TGTGCCAGCAGTTTAACGGGGGGCTATAGCAATCAGCCCCAGCATTTT. Its translation is CASSLTGGYSNQPQHF.

This rearrangement joins TRBV19 to TRBJ1-5, with D unclear. CDR3 length: 16 residues. Germline CDR1 and CDR2: LNHDA and SQIVND (reference sequence). Between the trimmed V and J ends, which lost 4 bases and 0 bases, there was a span of 13 bases. The CDR3 protein is CASSTSGFYSNQPQHF. DNA for the CDR3: TGTGCCAGTAGTACCTCGGGATTTTATAGCAATCAGCCCCAGCATTTT.

The chain employs TRBV18 and TRBJ1-1; 8 bases map to TRBD1. J was trimmed by 7 bases and V by 5 bases; bases with no gene match: 3. The CDR3 runs 12 residues. Germline V lookup: CDR1 KGHSH, CDR2 LQKENI. The CDR3 is CASSIQGDEAFF. The CDR3 region has the DNA TGTGCCAGCTCAATACAGGGGGATGAAGCTTTCTTT.

This chain links TRBV18 with TRBJ1-2; D is undetermined. The CDR3 runs 13 residues. Trimming left V 3 bases short and J 8 bases short, with 13 bases between. The germline V gene has CDR1 KGHSH and CDR2 LQKENI. CDR3 residues: CASSPSQPGGYTF. CDR3 sequence (DNA): TGTGCCAGCTCACCGTCACAGCCGGGGGGCTACACCTTC. The whole variable domain, remainder taken from reference TRBV18 and TRBJ1-2, is NAGVMQNPRHLVRRRGQEARLRCSPMKGHSHVYWYRQLPEEGLKFMVYLQKENIIDESGMPKERFSAEFPKEGPSILRIQQVVRGDSAAYFCASSPSQPGGYTFGSGTRLTVV.

The V gene is TRBV7-9, the J gene TRBJ1-1, with TRBD1 matching over 7 bases. After removal of 6 bases from V and 4 bases from J, the junction contained 11 bases not matched to a gene. CDR1 and CDR2 (germline): SEHNR, FQNEAQ (reference sequence). The CDR3 covers 15 residues. For the CDR3, the DNA is TGTGCCAGCAGAATCGGAGACGCAGGGGGCACTGAAGCTTTCTTT. Protein product: CASRIGDAGGTEAFF.

The rearrangement joins TRBV3-1 (or the pseudogene TRBV3-2) to TRBJ1-1, with D unresolved. Trimming removed 4 bases at V and 3 bases at J, with 15 bases between. Per germline, CDR1 LGHDT and CDR2 YNNKEL (reference sequence). This CDR3 is built from 15 residues. CDR3 DNA: TGTGCCAGCAGCCGTAGGCCGGATGGGGACACTGAAGCTTTCTTT. Protein product: CASSRRPDGDTEAFF.

CDR3 in amino acids: CASSGGGTNTEAFF. The CDR3 DNA reads as TGCGCCAGCAGTGGGGGAGGGACGAACACTGAAGCTTTCTTT. The chain links TRBV5-1 to TRBJ1-1; weak D call: TRBD1 (5 bases). The CDR3 covers 14 residues. V was cut by 5 bases and J by 1 base, with 12 bases left in between. Germline V CDR1 and CDR2: SGHRS, YFSETQ.

Worth noting for this clone: Distinct nucleotide sequences in the sample also encode this CDR3. V and J are TRBV6-5 and TRBJ2-7, with 10 bases matching TRBD1. The CDR3 spans 15 residues. V lost 2 bases and J lost 3; bases outside the gene matches: 4. Germline V lookup: CDR1 MNHEY, CDR2 SVGAGI. The CDR3 loop reads CASSYRDRGGYEQYF. The CDR3 DNA follows: TGTGCCAGCAGTTACCGGGACAGGGGTGGCTACGAGCAGTACTTC.

The chain links TRBV5-4 to TRBJ1-3; unclear D gene. Trimming shortened V by 4 bases and J by 3 bases, and 5 bases separated the two germline ends. Per the germline V gene, CDR1 is SGHNT and CDR2 is YYREEE (reference sequence). The CDR3 consists of 12 residues. CDR3 loop: CASSGDGNTIYF. CDR3 nucleotide sequence: TGTGCCAGCAGCGGAGATGGAAACACCATATATTTT.

The chain combines TRBV5-1 with TRBJ2-3; 7 positions match TRBD1. Germline V gene data show CDR1 as SGHRS and CDR2 as YFSETQ. CDR3 length: 14 amino acids. The V segment lost 4 bases and the J segment 6 bases; nucleotides outside the gene matches: 8. DNA for the CDR3: TGCGCCAGCAGCCCACGACAGGGAGCGGATACGCAGTATTTT. As protein: CASSPRQGADTQYF.

The chain is built from TRBV11-3 and TRBJ2-6; D is unclear. The V and J ends lost 3 bases and 1 base respectively, with 13 bases between them. The CDR3 is 17 amino acids. Germline values: CDR1 SGHNT, CDR2 YENEEA. The CDR3 DNA reads TGTGCCAGCAGCTTGGACCCTACCCCATCTGGGGCCAACGTCCTGACTTTC. Its translation: CASSLDPTPSGANVLTF. The entire variable domain, with the rest obtained from reference TRBV11-3 and TRBJ2-6, is as follows: EAGVVQSPRYKIIEKKQPVAFWCNPISGHNTLYWYLQNLGQGPELLIRYENEEAVDDSQLPKDRFSAERLKGVDSTLKIQPAELGDSAVYLCASSLDPTPSGANVLTFGAGSRLTVL.

The chain recombines TRBV10-2 with TRBJ2-7, with D possibly matching TRBD2 (6 bases). The CDR3 contains 15 residues. The germline V and J ends were trimmed by 3 bases and 5 bases, with 17 bases remaining between them. The germline V gene encodes CDR1 WSHSY and CDR2 SAAADI. The CDR3: CASSDPGEMENEQYF. CDR3 DNA: TGCGCCAGCAGTGACCCGGGGGAAATGGAAAACGAGCAGTACTTC.

This clone has a single count. V gene TRBV5-5 combines with J gene TRBJ2-7, with 10 bases that match TRBD1. The CDR3 sequence is 15 residues long. Per the germline V gene, CDR1 is SGHKS and CDR2 is YYEKEE (reference sequence). V shed 6 bases, J shed 5 bases, and the junction held 11 bases outside the gene matches. The CDR3: CASNPGDRGFDEQYF. As DNA, the CDR3 is TGTGCCAGCAACCCGGGGGACAGGGGTTTCGACGAGCAGTACTTC.

The genes are TRBV18 and TRBJ1-1, with D unclear. CDR1 and CDR2 (germline): KGHSH, LQKENI. V dropped 3 bases and J dropped 10 bases, with 21 bases sitting between them. The CDR3 contains 15 residues. CDR3 nucleotides: TGTGCCAGCTCACCGGAGATTGGTGAAATCAAGGGAGCTTTCTTT. It encodes CASSPEIGEIKGAFF.

V is TRBV19 and J is TRBJ1-3; unclear D gene. This CDR3 contains 16 residues. The V gene lost 0 bases and the J gene lost 0 bases, with 9 bases spanning the gap. In germline, CDR1 is LNHDA, CDR2 SQIVND (reference sequence). The CDR3 loop reads CASSIDLVNSGNTIYF. CDR3 DNA sequence: TGTGCCAGTAGTATAGATCTGGTAAACTCTGGAAACACCATATATTTT.

This chain joins TRBV6-5 and TRBJ2-1; 8 nucleotides match TRBD2. V dropped 6 bases and J dropped 8; count of bases not matched to a gene: 12. CDR1 and CDR2 (germline): MNHEY, SVGAGI. The length of the CDR3 is 15 residues. The CDR3 reads CASSDRGGKGYEQFF. The CDR3 nucleotides are TGTGCCAGCAGCGACCGGGGGGGCAAGGGGTATGAGCAGTTCTTC.

V usage is TRBV12-5 and J usage is TRBJ1-5; possibly TRBD1 for D (5 bases). The germline V gene has CDR1 LGHNT and CDR2 FRNRAP. The V gene lost 6 bases and the J gene lost 11 bases, with 11 bases spanning the gap. The CDR3 consists of 11 residues. CDR3 bases: TGTGCTAGTGGAGGGGCCACGGCCCAGCATTTT. Residues: CASGGATAQHF.

This clone has only one observation. The V gene is TRBV5-1, the J gene TRBJ1-2; a weak D match, TRBD1 (6 bases). The ends were cut back, 4 bases at V and 4 bases at J, with 14 bases in the middle. Germline-derived CDR1 and CDR2 are SGHRS and YFSETQ. The CDR3 is 14 amino acids. The CDR3 region is CASSQATGIYGYTF. DNA of the CDR3: TGCGCCAGCAGCCAAGCAACAGGGATCTATGGCTACACCTTC. The variable domain in full, completed from reference TRBV5-1 and TRBJ1-2, reads KAGVTQTPRYLIKTRGQQVTLSCSPISGHRSVSWYQQTPGQGLQFLFEYFSETQRNKGNFPGRFSGRQFSNSRSEMNVSTLELGDSALYLCASSQATGIYGYTFGSGTRLTVV.

The chain joins TRBV23-1 to TRBJ2-5, with D possibly being TRBD1 (6 bases). TRBV23-1 is placed among ORFs of uncertain function. This CDR3 has 13 residues. V was shortened by 6 bases and J by 4 bases, with 12 bases between the two germline ends. The CDR3 sequence: CASRGRDIETQYF. Here the CDR3 DNA reads TGCGCCAGCAGGGGACGGGACATAGAGACCCAGTACTTC.

The chain employs TRBV12-5 and TRBJ2-7; D remains ambiguous. The CDR3 loop spans 16 amino acids. Germline CDR1 is LGHNT and CDR2 is FRNRAP. Trimming shortened V by 2 bases and J by 2 bases, and 16 bases separated the two germline ends. CDR3 region: CASGLPDKDRTYEQYF. Written as DNA, the CDR3 is TGTGCTAGTGGTTTGCCAGACAAAGACCGAACCTACGAGCAGTACTTC.

The chain has TRBV29-1 and TRBJ1-1; D remains unclear. V was trimmed by 7 bases and J by 4 bases, leaving 19 bases between them. This CDR3 region has 14 residues. The germline gives CDR1 SQVTM, CDR2 ANQGSEA. CDR3 residues: CSAKREGWGTEAFF. The CDR3 DNA sequence: TGCAGCGCAAAAAGGGAGGGTTGGGGCACTGAAGCTTTCTTT.

The J gene is TRBJ2-5, the V gene TRBV10-2; D gene ambiguous. The CDR3 extends over 14 amino acids. Trimming removed 3 bases at V and 1 base at J, with 9 bases between. CDR1 is WSHSY and CDR2 is SAAADI in the germline V gene. Here the CDR3 DNA reads TGCGCCAGCAGTGATAGGACGTTCCAAGAGACCCAGTACTTC. This codes for CASSDRTFQETQYF.

The chain links TRBV2 to TRBJ2-2; D call uncertain. CDR1 and CDR2 from the germline V gene are SNHLY and FYNNEI. The CDR3 covers 16 residues. The V gene lost 0 bases and the J gene lost 7 bases, with 15 bases spanning the gap. The CDR3 nucleotides read TGTGCCAGCAGTGAAGCACTTGAAGGCCCTCGCGGGGAGCTGTTTTTT. As protein: CASSEALEGPRGELFF.

The chain links TRBV5-1 to TRBJ2-7; the D call may be TRBD1 or TRBD2 (5 bases each). The V and J ends lost 4 bases and 0 bases respectively, with 11 bases between them. CDR3 size: 14 residues. Germline V gene lookup returns CDR1 SGHRS and CDR2 YFSETQ. The CDR3 nucleotides are TGCGCCAGCAGCGTTACCGGGACCTCCTACGAGCAGTACTTC. This gives the protein CASSVTGTSYEQYF.